This T cell receptor beta chain was profiled in a study of healthy donors' naive CD4 and CD8 T cells. Study-wide findings and caveats: Bias from naive T cell homeostatic proliferation was not addressed.

Each TCR library used around 500 ng of total RNA and a linear amplification protocol. TCRdb reanalysed the reads using MiXCR and keeps one entry per CDR3 protein. The data show 150,000 to 200,000 distinct CDR3 sequences, over 60% seen once. Germline values: CDR1 GTSNPN, CDR2 SVGIG (reference sequence). This CDR3 comprises 12 residues. V lost 2 bases to trimming and J lost 4 bases, with 6 bases between them. Sorting defined naive CD4+ as CD4+CD8-CD45RO-CD45RA+ and naive CD8+ as CD8+CD4-CD45RA+CD27bright. This clonotype was counted once. What it binds is not known. This chain uses TRBV30 with TRBJ2-1; D is uncertain. The receptor was derived from a pool of human donors in good health; the sample pools cells from several healthy donors. The sample comprised naive CD4+ and CD8+ T cells sorted from blood, pooled from several donors. The CDR3 protein is CAWSFLYNEQFF. The DNA of the CDR3 is TGTGCCTGGAGTTTCCTGTACAATGAGCAGTTCTTC.